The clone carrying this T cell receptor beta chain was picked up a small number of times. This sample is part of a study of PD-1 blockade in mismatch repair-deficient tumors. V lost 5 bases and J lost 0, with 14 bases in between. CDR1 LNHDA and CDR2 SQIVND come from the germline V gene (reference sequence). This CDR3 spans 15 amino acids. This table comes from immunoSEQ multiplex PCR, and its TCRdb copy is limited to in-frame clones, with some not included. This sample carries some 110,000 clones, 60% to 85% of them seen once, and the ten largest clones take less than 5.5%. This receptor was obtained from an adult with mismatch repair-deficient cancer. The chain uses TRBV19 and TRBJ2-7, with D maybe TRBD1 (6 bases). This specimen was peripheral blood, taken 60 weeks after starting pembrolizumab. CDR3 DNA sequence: TGTGCCAGTAGTCCGTCTGACAGGAGCTCCTACGAGCAGTACTTC. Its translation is CASSPSDRSSYEQYF.